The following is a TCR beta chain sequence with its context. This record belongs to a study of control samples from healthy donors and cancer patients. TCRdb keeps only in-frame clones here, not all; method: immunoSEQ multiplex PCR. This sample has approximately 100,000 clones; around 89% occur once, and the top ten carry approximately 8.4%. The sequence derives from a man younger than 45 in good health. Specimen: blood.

The CDR3 region is CASSSGQGEGNQPQHF. CDR3 DNA: TGTGCCAGTAGTTCGGGACAGGGGGAGGGGAATCAGCCCCAGCATTTT. The chain couples TRBV19 to TRBJ1-5; 11 nucleotides match TRBD1. Germline CDR1 and CDR2: LNHDA and SQIVND (reference sequence). CDR3 length: 16 amino acids. Losses at the gene ends were 5 bases for V and 4 bases for J; bases not matched to a gene: 7.